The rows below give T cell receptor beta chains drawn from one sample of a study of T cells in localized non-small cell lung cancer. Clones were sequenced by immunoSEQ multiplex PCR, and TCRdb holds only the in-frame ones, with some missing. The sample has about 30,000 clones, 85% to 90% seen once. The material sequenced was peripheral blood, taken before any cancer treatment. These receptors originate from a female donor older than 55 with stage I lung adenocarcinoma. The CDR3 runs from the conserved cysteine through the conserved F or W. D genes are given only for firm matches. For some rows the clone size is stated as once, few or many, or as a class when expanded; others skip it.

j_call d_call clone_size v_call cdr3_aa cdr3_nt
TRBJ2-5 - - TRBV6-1 CASSGGRAWGGETQYF TGTGCCAGCAGTGGGGGCAGGGCCTGGGGTGGAGAGACCCAGTACTTC
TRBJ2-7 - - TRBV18 CASSLEGHDEQYF TGTGCCAGCTCCCTAGAGGGGCACGACGAGCAGTACTTC
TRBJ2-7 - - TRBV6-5 CASSQRERYEQYF TGTGCCAGCAGTCAGAGGGAAAGATACGAGCAGTACTTC
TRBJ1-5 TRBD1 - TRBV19 CATSDRENQPQHF TGTGCCACTTCAGACAGGGAAAATCAGCCCCAGCATTTT
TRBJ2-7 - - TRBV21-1 CASSKEHRGTYEQYF TGTGCCAGCAGCAAAGAGCACAGGGGAACCTACGAGCAGTACTTC
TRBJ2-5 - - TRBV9 CASSPHGNQETQYF TGTGCCAGCAGCCCCCACGGCAATCAAGAGACCCAGTACTTC
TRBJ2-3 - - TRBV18 CASSPASTDTQYF TGTGCCAGCTCTCCCGCCAGTACAGATACGCAGTATTTT
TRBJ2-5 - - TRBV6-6 CASSYDRNLEETQYF TGTGCCAGCAGTTACGACAGAAATTTAGAAGAGACCCAGTACTTC
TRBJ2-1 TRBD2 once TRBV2 CASGGTSIDNEQFF TGTGCCAGCGGAGGGACTAGTATTGACAATGAGCAGTTCTTC
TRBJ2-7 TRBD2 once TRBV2 CATWEGAPEYEQYF TGTGCCACCTGGGAGGGCGCTCCGGAATACGAGCAGTACTTC
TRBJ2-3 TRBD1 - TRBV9 CASSAGQGPDTQYF TGTGCCAGCAGCGCAGGACAGGGTCCAGATACGCAGTATTTT
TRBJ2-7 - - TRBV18 CASSPSQDEQYF TGTGCCAGCTCACCCTCTCAGGACGAGCAGTACTTC
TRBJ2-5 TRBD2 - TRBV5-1 CASSLGSSGSETQYF TGCGCCAGCAGCTTGGGGTCTAGCGGGAGTGAGACCCAGTACTTC
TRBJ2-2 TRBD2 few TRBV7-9 CASSLDGLAREELFF TGTGCCAGCAGCTTAGATGGACTAGCGAGGGAGGAGCTGTTTTTT
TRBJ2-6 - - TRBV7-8 CASSLVGLDFSGANVLTF TGTGCCAGCAGCTTAGTGGGTCTCGACTTCTCTGGGGCCAACGTCCTGACTTTC
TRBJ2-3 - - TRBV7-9 CASSLVGGSTDTQYF TGTGCCAGCAGCTTAGTTGGGGGGAGCACAGATACGCAGTATTTT